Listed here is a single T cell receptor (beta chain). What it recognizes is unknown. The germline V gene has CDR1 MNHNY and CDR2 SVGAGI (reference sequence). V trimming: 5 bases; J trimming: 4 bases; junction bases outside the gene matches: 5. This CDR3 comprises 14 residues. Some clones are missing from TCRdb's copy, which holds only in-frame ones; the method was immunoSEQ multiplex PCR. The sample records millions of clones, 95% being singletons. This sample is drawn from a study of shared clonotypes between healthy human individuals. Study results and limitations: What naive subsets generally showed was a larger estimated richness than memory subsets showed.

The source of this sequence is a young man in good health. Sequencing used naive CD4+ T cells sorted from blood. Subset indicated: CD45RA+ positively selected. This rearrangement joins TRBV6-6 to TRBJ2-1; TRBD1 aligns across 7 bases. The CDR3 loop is CASSQMTGYNEQFF. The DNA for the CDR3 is TGTGCCAGCAGTCAGATGACAGGGTACAATGAGCAGTTCTTC.